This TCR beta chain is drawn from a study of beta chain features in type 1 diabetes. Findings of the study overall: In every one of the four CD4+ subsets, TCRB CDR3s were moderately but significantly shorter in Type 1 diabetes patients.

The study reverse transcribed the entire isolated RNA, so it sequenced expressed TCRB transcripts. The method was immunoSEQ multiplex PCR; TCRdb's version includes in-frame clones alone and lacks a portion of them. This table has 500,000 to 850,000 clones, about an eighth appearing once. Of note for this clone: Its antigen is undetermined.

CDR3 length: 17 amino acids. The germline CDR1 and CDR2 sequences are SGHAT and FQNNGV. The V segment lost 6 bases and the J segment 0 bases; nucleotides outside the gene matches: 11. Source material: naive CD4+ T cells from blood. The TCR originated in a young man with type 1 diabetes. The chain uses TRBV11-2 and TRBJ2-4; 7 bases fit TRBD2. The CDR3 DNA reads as TGTGCCAGCAGATCCCCGGGGAGGGCACTAGCCAAAAACATTCAGTACTTC. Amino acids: CASRSPGRALAKNIQYF.